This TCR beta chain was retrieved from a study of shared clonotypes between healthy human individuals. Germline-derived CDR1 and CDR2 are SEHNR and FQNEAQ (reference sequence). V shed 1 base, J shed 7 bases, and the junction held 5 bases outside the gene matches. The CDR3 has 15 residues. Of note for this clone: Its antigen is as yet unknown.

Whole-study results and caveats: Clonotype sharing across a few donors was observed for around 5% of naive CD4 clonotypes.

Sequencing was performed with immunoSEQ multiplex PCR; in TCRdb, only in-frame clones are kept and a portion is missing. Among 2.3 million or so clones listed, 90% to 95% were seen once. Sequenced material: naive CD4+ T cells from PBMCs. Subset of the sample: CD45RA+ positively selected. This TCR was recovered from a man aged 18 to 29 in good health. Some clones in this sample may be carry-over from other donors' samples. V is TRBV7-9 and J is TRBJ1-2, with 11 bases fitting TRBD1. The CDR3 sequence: CASSLVGQGGLGYTF. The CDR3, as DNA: TGTGCCAGCAGCTTAGTGGGACAGGGGGGTCTTGGCTACACCTTC.